Below, 23 T cell receptor beta chains from the same sample are listed, as sequenced in a study of regulatory T cells in long-lasting Graves disease. Arm-PCR of CDR3 regions with iRepertoire HTBI primers generated TCR beta libraries. MiXCR was run by TCRdb on the multiplex PCR reads, yielding one entry per CDR3 protein. The top ten hold 11% to 15% of the sample, which has under 300,000 distinct CDR3 sequences, around 21% seen once. Time point denoted: newly diagnosed GD, antithyroid drugs for less than 3 months. Following extraction of RNA from PBMCs, that RNA was used to make the TCR library. Here the sequenced sample was peripheral blood mononuclear cells (PBMCs), taken at new diagnosis, from a patient treated with antithyroid drugs. These receptors all come from a female donor with Graves disease.

V usage is TRBV28 and J usage is TRBJ1-1; D is unresolved. The CDR3 runs 11 residues. The V end was cut by 4 bases, the J end by 8 bases, with 8 bases between. Germline V CDR1 and CDR2: MDHEN, SYDVKM. The CDR3 nucleotides read TGTGCCAGCAGTTCATCCGACGAAGCTTTCTTT. This translates into CASSSSDEAFF.

This clonotype showed up many times. The chain couples TRBV19 to TRBJ1-5; D uncertain. CDR3 length: 16 amino acids. The V gene lost 7 bases and the J gene lost 4 bases, with 20 bases spanning the gap. CDR1 is LNHDA, CDR2 SQIVND, per germline (reference sequence). As DNA, the CDR3 is TGTGCCAGTACCTTAAGCTGGGTAGGAGGGAATCAGCCCCAGCATTTT. This codes for CASTLSWVGGNQPQHF. Full variable domain (remainder filled in from reference TRBV19 and TRBJ1-5): DGGITQSPKYLFRKEGQNVTLSCEQNLNHDAMYWYRQDPGQGLRLIYYSQIVNDFQKGDIAEGYSVSREKKESFPLTVTSAQKNPTAFYLCASTLSWVGGNQPQHFGDGTRLSIL.

Of note for this clonotype: A much larger clone differs from this one at a single base, so this may be a read error. A read error is likely, as this CDR3 ends without the conserved phenylalanine or tryptophan. The chain recombines TRBV18 with TRBJ1-1, with 8 bases that match TRBD1. The CDR3 contains 15 residues. From germline, CDR1 is KGHSH and CDR2 LQKENI. Trimming cost V 4 bases and J 1 base; bases outside gene matches: 5. The CDR3 DNA sequence: TGTGCCAGCTCACGACAGGGGTGGGGGAACACTGAAGCTTTCATT. It is translated as CASSRQGWGNTEAFI.

CDR3 amino acids: CASSPSGRWAGELFF. CDR3 bases: TGTGCCAGCAGCCCTAGCGGGAGATGGGCCGGGGAGCTGTTTTTT. The chain couples TRBV7-2 to TRBJ2-2; 10 nucleotides align to TRBD2. V was pared by 5 bases and J by 6 bases, with 6 bases of the junction left unmatched. This CDR3 is built from 15 residues. Germline V gives CDR1 SGHTA, CDR2 FQGNSA.

This clonotype occurred once. The V gene is TRBV18, the J gene TRBJ2-5; the match to TRBD2 covers 8 bases. The DNA end lines up better with TRBJ2-3; the J call may be wrong. This CDR3 has 15 amino acids. Looked up from germline, CDR1 is KGHSH and CDR2 is LQKENI. The CDR3 is CASSTGTGGQNTQYF. CDR3 nucleotides: TGTGCCAGCTCAACAGGGACGGGGGGGCAGAATACGCAGTATTTT.

As regards this clonotype: With only one base between it and a far larger clone, this is likely a read error. The chain recombines TRBV4-2 with TRBJ2-7, with D possibly being TRBD1 (6 bases). Looked up from germline, CDR1 is LGHNA and CDR2 is YNFKEQ. The CDR3 runs to 15 residues. CDR3 amino acids: CASSKPGDLSYGQYF. Here the CDR3 DNA reads TGTGCCAGCAGCAAACCAGGGGACCTTTCCTACGGGCAGTACTTC.

This clonotype appeared many times. The rearrangement uses TRBV2 and TRBJ1-5; tentative D call: TRBD1 (6 bases). The germline V and J ends were trimmed by 5 bases and 3 bases, with 8 bases remaining between them. The germline V gene encodes CDR1 SNHLY and CDR2 FYNNEI. There are 13 residues in the CDR3. The CDR3 sequence: CASSRDNNQPQHF. The CDR3, as DNA: TGTGCCAGCAGTAGGGACAACAATCAGCCCCAGCATTTT.

The rearrangement joins TRBV5-8 to TRBJ2-3; 12 bases map to TRBD2. CDR1 is SGHTS, CDR2 YDEGEE, per germline. CDR3 length: 17 residues. Trimming at V came to 4 bases and at J to 4 bases, leaving 10 bases not matched to a gene. CDR3 coding DNA: TGTGCCAGCAGCCCCCGGACTAGCGGGAAAAGGTCAGATACGCAGTATTTT. This encodes CASSPRTSGKRSDTQYF.

This chain uses TRBV7-9 with TRBJ2-7; 10 bases line up with TRBD2. The CDR3 extends over 17 amino acids. CDR1 is SEHNR, CDR2 FQNEAQ, per germline (reference sequence). The J segment lost 0 bases and the V segment lost 4 bases, leaving 9 bases of the junction unmatched. CDR3 amino acids: CASSSLLAGEHSYEQYF. As DNA, the CDR3 is TGTGCCAGCAGCTCTCTTCTAGCGGGAGAGCACTCCTACGAGCAGTACTTC.

This clonotype was found many times. The chain combines TRBV28 with TRBJ1-6, with 8 bases aligning to TRBD1. The ends lost 5 bases at V and 8 bases at J; junction bases unmatched: 14. Germline assignment: CDR1 MDHEN and CDR2 SYDVKM. This CDR3 is built from 17 residues. The CDR3, as DNA: TGTGCCAGCAGTGAGATACTCAGGGGGCTCCAGGATTCACCCCTCCACTTT. It specifies CASSEILRGLQDSPLHF.

J is TRBJ2-2 and V is TRBV20-1; 7 nucleotides align to TRBD1. V gave up 6 bases and J gave up 2 bases; unmatched junction bases: 9. The CDR3 runs 15 residues. CDR1 and CDR2 from the germline V gene are DFQATT and SNEGSKA (reference sequence). The CDR3 DNA sequence: TGCAGTGCCCCCCCCCGGACAGGAAACACCGGGGAGCTGTTTTTT. It encodes CSAPPRTGNTGELFF.

Ten or more counts support this clonotype. This chain connects TRBV7-2 to TRBJ1-1, with TRBD1 identical over 10 bases. V gave up 0 bases and J gave up 4 bases; unmatched junction bases: 5. Germline lookup yields CDR1 SGHTA and CDR2 FQGNSA. This CDR3 comprises 16 residues. Here the CDR3 reads CASSLATTGGITEAFF. The CDR3 nucleotides are TGTGCCAGCAGCTTAGCAACGACAGGGGGCATCACTGAAGCTTTCTTT.

In this sample, this clonotype turned up many times. The chain carries TRBV20-1 and TRBJ2-7; 7 bases fit TRBD1. This CDR3 comprises 13 residues. Trimming cost V 4 bases and J 4 bases; bases outside gene matches: 7. The germline CDR1 and CDR2 sequences are DFQATT and SNEGSKA (reference sequence). The CDR3 spells CSATDPGQYEQYF. The CDR3 nucleotides are TGCAGTGCTACCGATCCGGGACAGTACGAGCAGTACTTC.

This clonotype was detected ten times or more. The gene calls are TRBV25-1 and TRBJ2-2, with 7 bases lining up with TRBD1. From germline, CDR1 is MGHDK and CDR2 SYGVNS. This CDR3 comprises 15 residues. The J segment lost 3 bases and the V segment lost 2 bases, leaving 3 bases of the junction unmatched. CDR3: CASSEPGQHTGELFF. CDR3 coding DNA: TGTGCCAGCAGTGAACCGGGACAGCACACCGGGGAGCTGTTTTTT.

The rearrangement joins TRBV29-1 to TRBJ2-1; no reliable D call. V was trimmed by 4 bases and J by 3 bases, leaving 10 bases between them. The CDR3 is 13 residues long. Germline V gives CDR1 SQVTM, CDR2 ANQGSEA. CDR3: CSVVQVSYNEQFF. For the CDR3, the DNA is TGCAGCGTTGTTCAGGTGAGCTACAATGAGCAGTTCTTC.

Only one count was recorded for this clonotype. The genes are TRBV20-1 and TRBJ2-1; D gene ambiguous. V gave up 3 bases and J gave up 0 bases, with 9 bases separating them. The CDR3 consists of 14 residues. Germline values: CDR1 DFQATT, CDR2 SNEGSKA (reference sequence). DNA for the CDR3: TGCAGTGCTAGGGTTCTAAACTCCTACAATGAGCAGTTCTTC. It codes for CSARVLNSYNEQFF.

This clonotype was detected once. This chain connects TRBV9 to TRBJ1-3, with TRBD1 matching over 7 bases. This CDR3 has 15 residues. Germline CDR1 SGDLS, CDR2 YYNGEE. Trimming removed 2 bases from V and 0 bases from J; junction bases left unmatched: 2. In DNA form, the CDR3 reads TGTGCCAGCAGCGTCCGGGACAGCTCTGGAAACACCATATATTTT. This gives the protein CASSVRDSSGNTIYF. Looking up the rest from reference TRBV9 and TRBJ1-3 gives the full variable domain: DSGVTQTPKHLITATGQRVTLRCSPRSGDLSVYWYQQSLDQGLQFLIQYYNGEERAKGNILERFSAQQFPDLHSELNLSSLELGDSALYFCASSVRDSSGNTIYFGEGSWLTVV.

This clonotype was counted many times. The chain employs TRBV20-1 and TRBJ1-1; a weak D match, TRBD1 (5 bases). Germline V gene sequence: CDR1 DFQATT, CDR2 SNEGSKA (reference sequence). The CDR3 has 15 residues. Trimming took 1 base from V and 4 from J, leaving 16 bases between them. This CDR3 reads CSARAPGTMGTEAFF. The CDR3 region has the DNA TGCAGTGCTAGAGCCCCCGGGACGATGGGCACTGAAGCTTTCTTT.

This clonotype was recorded many times. The chain is built from TRBV18 and TRBJ1-2; D is uncertain. Per germline, CDR1 KGHSH and CDR2 LQKENI. CDR3 length equals 14 residues. With 3 bases removed from V and 4 bases from J, the gap between germline ends came to 12 bases. The CDR3 reads CASSPPSGIYGYTF. As DNA, the CDR3 is TGTGCCAGCTCACCCCCCTCCGGAATCTATGGCTACACCTTC.

This clonotype was observed many times. The chain has TRBV6-2 or TRBV6-3 and TRBJ1-1; tentatively, D is TRBD1 (6 bases). This CDR3 contains 11 residues. Germline CDR1 MNHEY, CDR2 SVGEGT. Trimming shortened V by 6 bases and J by 4 bases, and 6 bases separated the two germline ends. The CDR3 DNA reads TGTGCCAGCAGCAGGGGCACTGAAGCTTTCTTT. Translated, it gives CASSRGTEAFF.

In the case of this clonotype: Given a much more abundant clone one base away, this may be a read error. The conserved final phenylalanine or tryptophan is absent from the CDR3, which likely points to a read error. This chain joins TRBV12-3 or TRBV12-4 and TRBJ2-2; D unresolved. V was trimmed by 6 bases and J by 6 bases, leaving 5 bases between them. This CDR3 is 11 amino acids long. The CDR3 sequence: CASSPSGELFL. CDR3 coding DNA: TGTGCCAGCAGCCCATCCGGGGAGCTGTTTCTT.

This clonotype was seen at least ten times. The chain combines TRBV7-3 with TRBJ2-1, with 8 bases fitting TRBD2. The CDR3 totals 17 residues. After removal of 8 bases from V and 2 bases from J, the junction contained 14 bases not matched to a gene. Per germline, CDR1 SGHTA and CDR2 FQGTGA. CDR3 nucleotides: TGTGCCAGCGCCCGCCTGGCGGGGGGAGCCACCTACAATGAGCAGTTCTTC. Amino acids: CASARLAGGATYNEQFF. Supplemented by reference TRBV7-3 and TRBJ2-1, the full variable domain reads GAGVSQTPSNKVTEKGKYVELRCDPISGHTALYWYRQSLGQGPEFLIYFQGTGAADDSGLPNDRFFAVRPEGSVSTLKIQRTERGDSAVYLCASARLAGGATYNEQFFGPGTRLTVL.

There are many counts of this clonotype. This rearrangement joins TRBV14 to TRBJ2-3; 8 nucleotides match TRBD1. This CDR3 has 16 amino acids. Germline trimming cut 1 base from V and 1 base from J; bases unmatched to any gene: 4. CDR1 is SGHDN, CDR2 FVKESK, per germline. Here the CDR3 DNA reads TGTGCCAGCAGCCAAGGGACAGGGAGGCGCACAGATACGCAGTATTTT. It translates to CASSQGTGRRTDTQYF.